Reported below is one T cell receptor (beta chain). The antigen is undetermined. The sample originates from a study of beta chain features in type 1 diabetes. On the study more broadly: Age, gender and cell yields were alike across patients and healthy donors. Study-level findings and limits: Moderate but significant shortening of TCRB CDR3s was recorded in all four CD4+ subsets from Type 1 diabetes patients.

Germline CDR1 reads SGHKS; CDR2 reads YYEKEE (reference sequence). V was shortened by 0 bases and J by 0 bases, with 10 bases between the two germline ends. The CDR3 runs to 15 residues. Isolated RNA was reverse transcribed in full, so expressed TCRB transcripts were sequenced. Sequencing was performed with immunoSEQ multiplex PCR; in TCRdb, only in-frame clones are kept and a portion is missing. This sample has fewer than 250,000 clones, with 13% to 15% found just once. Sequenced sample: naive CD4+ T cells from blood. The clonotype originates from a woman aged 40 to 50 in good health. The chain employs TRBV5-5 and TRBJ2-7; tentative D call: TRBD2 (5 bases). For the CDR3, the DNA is TGTGCCAGCAGCTTGGGACTACTGGACTCCTACGAGCAGTACTTC. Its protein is CASSLGLLDSYEQYF.